This TCR beta chain was obtained from a study of cytomegalovirus exposure and HLA in healthy donors. The overall study: An early data release held approximately 80 million unique TCRs from HLA-typed donors. Findings and limits, study-wide: Some highly shared sequence variants likely arose as a pipeline artifact.

The table lists this clone with a few counts. The antigen remains unidentified. PCR primers comprised 60 Vbeta and 13 Jbeta primers. Profiling relied on immunoSEQ multiplex PCR, and the TCRdb table lists in-frame clones only, not all of them. This table holds approximately 100,000 clones, 70% to 80% found once. The sequencing input was PBMCs. The TCR originated in a man in his fifties in good health and CMV-seropositive.

The CDR3 sequence: CASRRPGLLTYEQYF. The CDR3 nucleotides are TGTGCCAGCAGGAGACCGGGACTGCTAACCTACGAGCAGTACTTC. V usage is TRBV27 and J usage is TRBJ2-7, with D possibly matching TRBD2 (6 bases). Germline loops: CDR1 MNHEY, CDR2 SMNVEV (reference sequence). The CDR3 loop spans 15 amino acids. V lost 6 bases and J lost 2, with 17 bases in between.